This is a list of T cell receptor beta chains from one sample in a study of shared clonotypes between healthy human individuals. TCRdb's copy holds only in-frame clones and misses some; the assay was immunoSEQ multiplex PCR. The sample lists over 2 million clones; 90% to 95% were seen once. Sequenced input: naive CD4+ T cells sorted from blood. The receptors derive from a man in his late teens or twenties in good health. Each CDR3 is given with its conserved first and last residue. A D gene is named only where the DNA matches it firmly. Clone size appears in some rows only: once, few, many, or a class for an expanded clone.

j_call v_call clone_size d_call cdr3_length cdr3_nt cdr3_aa
TRBJ2-2 TRBV25-1 NA NA 17 TGTGCCAGCAGTGGACAAGTCTTGGGTCTGAACACCGGGGAGCTGTTTTTT CASSGQVLGLNTGELFF
TRBJ2-3 TRBV19 NA NA 15 TGTGCCAGTAGTAAGGGGACTCATCACACAGATACGCAGTATTTT CASSKGTHHTDTQYF
TRBJ1-5 TRBV28 NA NA 14 TGTGCCAGCAGCCGTAACAGGGAGGGCCAGCCCCAGCATTTT CASSRNREGQPQHF
TRBJ1-2 TRBV2 NA NA 11 TGTGCCACTCGACAGGTGCTAGGCTACACCTTC CATRQVLGYTF
TRBJ2-3 TRBV2 NA NA 17 TGTGCCAGCAGTGCCGGACAGCCGCAACCCTCCACAGATACGCAGTATTTT CASSAGQPQPSTDTQYF
TRBJ1-6 TRBV5-1 once TRBD1 15 TGCGCCAGCAGCTTGGAGGGGGCCCATAATTCACCCCTCCACTTT CASSLEGAHNSPLHF
TRBJ1-5 TRBV6-6 NA TRBD1 15 TGTGCCAGCAGTTACGGGTCGGGACAGAATCAGCCCCAGCATTTT CASSYGSGQNQPQHF
TRBJ1-1 TRBV19 NA TRBD1 15 TGTGCCAGTAGTCCCAGGACAGGGGGAGTTACTGAAGCTTTCTTT CASSPRTGGVTEAFF
TRBJ1-5 TRBV27 NA NA 16 TGTGCCAGCAGTTTATTGGGGCGACAGGCCGGTCAGCCCCAGCATTTT CASSLLGRQAGQPQHF
TRBJ1-1 TRBV6-5 NA TRBD1 13 TGTGCCAGCAGGAACAGGGGGAACACTGAAGCTTTCTTT CASRNRGNTEAFF
TRBJ2-5 TRBV5-1 NA TRBD2 14 TGCGCCAGCAGCAGGCGGGGGGGCTCAGAGACCCAGTACTTC CASSRRGGSETQYF
TRBJ2-1 TRBV28 NA NA 17 TGTGCCAGCAGTTTAACCCCAGGGATTAGCTCCTACAATGAGCAGTTCTTC CASSLTPGISSYNEQFF
TRBJ2-7 TRBV11-2 once TRBD2 15 TGTGCCAGCAGCTTAGAACTAGCGGGGACCTACGAGCAGTACTTC CASSLELAGTYEQYF
TRBJ2-5 TRBV28 NA NA 13 TGTGCCAGCAGTTCGTACAGGGAAGAGACCCAGTACTTC CASSSYREETQYF
TRBJ2-1 TRBV13 NA NA 15 TGTGCCAGCAGCTTAAGAGCGATCTCCTACAATGAGCAGTTCTTC CASSLRAISYNEQFF
TRBJ2-5 TRBV7-3 NA NA 15 TGTGCCAGCAGCTTTGGCGGAGGTAGGGGAGAGACCCAGTACTTC CASSFGGGRGETQYF
TRBJ1-5 TRBV15 once NA 15 TGTGCCACCAGCAGAGGACAGGATAGCAATCAGCCCCAGCATTTT CATSRGQDSNQPQHF
TRBJ2-3 TRBV9 NA TRBD1 16 TGTGCCAGCAGCGTTTCCGGGACAGGGGTCACAGATACGCAGTATTTT CASSVSGTGVTDTQYF
TRBJ2-4 TRBV10-1 NA NA 14 TGCGCCAGCAGTGACCAGGGAACCAAAAACATTCAGTACTTC CASSDQGTKNIQYF
TRBJ1-1 TRBV7-6 NA NA 14 TGTGCCAGCAGCTCCGGGGGGAAGAACACTGAAGCTTTCTTT CASSSGGKNTEAFF
TRBJ2-3 TRBV19 NA NA 12 TGTGCCAGTAGTACCCAGGGAGATACGCAGTATTTT CASSTQGDTQYF
TRBJ2-5 TRBV11-2 NA NA 15 TGTGCCAGCAGCCTGGGACCGATTGGCGTAGAGACCCAGTACTTC CASSLGPIGVETQYF
TRBJ1-3 TRBV4-1 NA NA 15 TGCGCCAGCAGCCAATTCGTTCTCTCTGGAAACACCATATATTTT CASSQFVLSGNTIYF
TRBJ2-1 TRBV10-2 NA NA 15 TGCGCCAGCAGTGAGTTCGGGGCACACTACAATGAGCAGTTCTTC CASSEFGAHYNEQFF
TRBJ2-3 TRBV5-1 NA NA 16 TGCGCCAGCAGCTTGGTGCTCTCTGGGCTTACAGATACGCAGTATTTT CASSLVLSGLTDTQYF
TRBJ2-7 TRBV2 NA TRBD1 14 TGTGCCAGCAGGGGGACAGTTTCCTCCTACGAGCAGTACTTC CASRGTVSSYEQYF
TRBJ2-3 TRBV5-8 NA NA 12 TGTGCCAGCAGCTTGTGGACAGATACGCAGTATTTT CASSLWTDTQYF
TRBJ1-6 TRBV18 NA TRBD1 16 TGTGCCAGCTCACCACAGACAGGGTCCTATAATTCACCCCTCCACTTT CASSPQTGSYNSPLHF
TRBJ1-4 TRBV7-9 once NA 15 TGTGCCAGCAGCTTAGGGCAGGGCTCTAATGAAAAACTGTTTTTT CASSLGQGSNEKLFF
TRBJ2-3 TRBV5-4 NA TRBD2 15 TGTGCCAGCAGCCCCAAGCGGGAGCACACAGATACGCAGTATTTT CASSPKREHTDTQYF
TRBJ1-6 TRBV5-4 NA TRBD1 15 TGTGCCAGCAGCCAACAGGGGGCGGTTAATTCACCCCTCCACTTT CASSQQGAVNSPLHF
TRBJ2-3 TRBV29-1 NA TRBD2 14 TGCAGCGTTCTAGCGGGGCTAAGCACAGATACGCAGTATTTT CSVLAGLSTDTQYF
TRBJ1-1 TRBV28 NA NA 11 TGTGCCAGCAGTGGACAGAGTGAAGCTTTCTTT CASSGQSEAFF
TRBJ1-2 TRBV15 NA TRBD1 15 TGTGCCACCAGCAGAGGGGTAGGGGGCGTCTATGGCTACACCTTC CATSRGVGGVYGYTF
TRBJ1-2 TRBV5-1 NA NA 15 TGCGCCAGCAGCTTGGGAAAAGGGAGTTACTATGGCTACACCTTC CASSLGKGSYYGYTF
TRBJ1-2 TRBV10-3 NA NA 15 TGTGCCATCAGTGAGCCTCCACCGGGCCCGAGTGGCTACACCTTC CAISEPPPGPSGYTF
TRBJ2-7 TRBV5-1 NA TRBD2 17 TGCGCCAGCAGCTTGAGGACTAGCGGGAACCAGGCGTACGAGCAGTACTTC CASSLRTSGNQAYEQYF
TRBJ2-3 TRBV10-1 NA NA 18 TGCGCCAGCAGTGAGTCGGCAGGGCAACTAATTAGCACAGATACGCAGTATTTT CASSESAGQLISTDTQYF
TRBJ2-5 TRBV6-5 NA TRBD2 15 TGTGCCAGCAGTCCGGGACTAGCGTTTAAAGAGACCCAGTACTTC CASSPGLAFKETQYF
TRBJ2-7 TRBV2 NA TRBD2 17 TGTGCCAGCAGTGATACTAGCGGGGGGCCCCTCTCCGGCGAGCAGTACTTC CASSDTSGGPLSGEQYF
TRBJ2-2 TRBV5-1 once TRBD2 16 TGCGCCAGCAGCTCCACGGGGGGGCACCTCACCGGGGAGCTGTTTTTT CASSSTGGHLTGELFF
TRBJ2-1 TRBV29-1 NA NA 16 TGCAGCGTTGAAGCCCCAGCAGGAAGCTCCTACAATGAGCAGTTCTTC CSVEAPAGSSYNEQFF
TRBJ1-2 TRBV7-2 NA NA 15 TGTGCCAGCAGCTTAGTAAGTCAGACTTACTATGGCTACACCTTC CASSLVSQTYYGYTF
TRBJ1-1 TRBV6-1 NA NA 16 TGTGCCAGCAGTGAAGCTTGGCAGGGGCCGAACACTGAAGCTTTCTTT CASSEAWQGPNTEAFF
TRBJ1-3 TRBV25-1 NA NA 14 TGTGCCAGCAGTGATCGGGGAGCGGGAAACACCATATATTTT CASSDRGAGNTIYF
TRBJ1-6 TRBV5-1 NA NA 14 TGCGCCAGCAGCTTCGGAGGGGTCAATTCACCCCTCCACTTT CASSFGGVNSPLHF
TRBJ2-7 TRBV7-2 NA TRBD2 15 TGTGCCAGCAGCTTCGACGCGGGAGGGTCCTACGAGCAGTACTTC CASSFDAGGSYEQYF
TRBJ2-1 TRBV5-5 NA NA 17 TGTGCCAGCAGCTTGGAGAGATGGGGAAGCTCCTACAATGAGCAGTTCTTC CASSLERWGSSYNEQFF
TRBJ1-5 TRBV30 NA NA 13 TGTGCCTGGAGGGAGAAGGGCAATCAGCCCCAGCATTTT CAWREKGNQPQHF
TRBJ1-2 TRBV30 NA NA 14 TGTGCCTGGAATCGCATAGGCCCGGGCCGGGGCTACACCTTC CAWNRIGPGRGYTF
TRBJ2-1 TRBV6-4 once TRBD2 15 TGTGCCAGCAGTACGGGACTAGCGGGAGGCAATGAGCAGTTCTTC CASSTGLAGGNEQFF
TRBJ2-3 TRBV10-3 NA TRBD2 13 TGTGCCAACCAGCGGGATAGCACAGATACGCAGTATTTT CANQRDSTDTQYF
TRBJ2-7 TRBV18 NA TRBD1 15 TGTGCCAGCTCACCGGGACAGGGAAGGACCTACGAGCAGTACTTC CASSPGQGRTYEQYF
TRBJ2-6 TRBV7-9 NA TRBD1 17 TGTGCCAGCAGCTTACGTGGGACAGGGAGTGGGGCCAACGTCCTGACTTTC CASSLRGTGSGANVLTF
TRBJ2-7 TRBV27 NA TRBD2 13 TGTGCCAACCCTAGCGGCCCTACCTACGAGCAGTACTTC CANPSGPTYEQYF
TRBJ2-7 TRBV4-1 NA NA 15 TGCGCCAGCAGCCAAGGGACGGGGAATGCCGACGAGCAGTACTTC CASSQGTGNADEQYF
TRBJ2-2 TRBV19 NA NA 13 TGTGCCAGCCGGACGGTGAACACCGGGGAGCTGTTTTTT CASRTVNTGELFF